This is a list of T cell receptor beta chains from one sample in a study of blood T cell repertoires in COVID-19. Measured with immunoSEQ multiplex PCR; TCRdb has only the in-frame clones, and not every one. In the table there are 190,000 or so clones, around nine tenths of which are singletons. The sample was peripheral blood. The source is a man between 60 and 75 years old who had recovered from COVID-19. The CDR3 runs from the conserved cysteine through the conserved F or W. A D gene is named only where the DNA matches it firmly. Size values are once, few and many counts, or a class for expanded clones, and some rows have none.

TRBV28	TRBD1	TRBJ2-3	NA	TGTGCCAGCACCAGGGACAGGGGGCGCACAGATACGCAGTATTTT	CASTRDRGRTDTQYF
TRBV5-1	TRBD2	TRBJ2-7	NA	TGCGCCAGCAGCTTGGCCACACTAGCGGGGGACGAGCAGTACTTC	CASSLATLAGDEQYF
TRBV11-3	NA	TRBJ1-3	NA	TGTGCCAGCAGCTTATCGAGCCGGGACACCATATATTTT	CASSLSSRDTIYF
TRBV2	TRBD1	TRBJ1-5	NA	TGTGCCAGCAGTGAATTAAGACAGGGGGGTCGCAATCAGCCCCAGCATTTT	CASSELRQGGRNQPQHF
TRBV25-1	NA	TRBJ1-1	NA	TGTGCCAGCAGTGAGAGGGAGGGTACTGAAGCTTTCTTT	CASSEREGTEAFF
TRBV27	TRBD1	TRBJ2-3	NA	TGTGCCAGCAGCCAGGGGGATAGCACAGATACGCAGTATTTT	CASSQGDSTDTQYF
TRBV18	NA	TRBJ2-2	once	TGTGCCAGCTCATTACTCGAGGTAGCGGCGAGCACCGGGGAGCTGTTTTTT	CASSLLEVAASTGELFF
TRBV24-1	NA	TRBJ2-7	NA	TGTGCCACCAGTGAGGGAGGCAGGGATGTTTCCTACGAGCAGTACTTC	CATSEGGRDVSYEQYF
TRBV9	TRBD1	TRBJ2-1	NA	TGTGCCAGCAGCGTAAGGGACAGCTTCTACAATGAGCAGTTCTTC	CASSVRDSFYNEQFF
TRBV6-5	TRBD1	TRBJ2-3	NA	TGTGCCAGCAGTTATGGGACAGGGGTAGATACGCAGTATTTT	CASSYGTGVDTQYF
TRBV5-4	TRBD1	TRBJ1-4	NA	TGTGCCAGCAGCTTGCAGGGGGCGGTTGAAAAACTGTTTTTT	CASSLQGAVEKLFF
TRBV2	TRBD1	TRBJ1-1	NA	TGTGCCAGCAGTGTGGGAACTTCGTTGACAGGGGGAAAGGCTTTCTTT	CASSVGTSLTGGKAFF
TRBV6-4	NA	TRBJ2-6	NA	TGTGCCAGCAGTTTGAGTCTTGGGGCCAACGTCCTGACTTTC	CASSLSLGANVLTF
TRBV5-1	TRBD1	TRBJ1-6	NA	TGCGCCAGCAGCTTGGGGGCAGGGGGCTCCTATAATTCACCCCTCCACTTT	CASSLGAGGSYNSPLHF
TRBV28	NA	TRBJ1-4	NA	TGTGCCAGCAGTTCCCAGGTAGTACTGTTTTTT	CASSSQVVLFF
TRBV11-2	TRBD1	TRBJ2-5	NA	TGTGCCAGCAGCTTAGGACAGGGTAGCCAAGAGACCCAGTACTTC	CASSLGQGSQETQYF
TRBV7-2	NA	TRBJ1-5	few	TGTGCCAGCAGCTCAGGGGTGGGACAGCCCCAGCATTTT	CASSSGVGQPQHF
TRBV7-2	NA	TRBJ2-1	NA	TGTGCCAGCAGCTTAGTGACTAGTAGGAATGAGCAGTTCTTC	CASSLVTSRNEQFF
TRBV5-6	NA	TRBJ2-5	NA	TGTGCCAGCAGCCGGGGAGGGGGAGAGACCCAGTACTTC	CASSRGGGETQYF
TRBV29-1	TRBD2	TRBJ2-1	once	TGCAGCGTCGGGCGGTCTAGCGGCAATGAGCAGTTCTTC	CSVGRSSGNEQFF
TRBV7-8	TRBD1	TRBJ1-2	NA	TGTGCCAGCAGTCACACAGGGGGAGGCTATGGCTACACCTTC	CASSHTGGGYGYTF
TRBV19	TRBD2	TRBJ2-4	NA	TGTGCCAGTAGTATCTCAATACTAGCGGGAGGTCTAGCCAAAAACATTCAGTACTTC	CASSISILAGGLAKNIQYF
TRBV9	NA	TRBJ1-3	NA	TGTGCCAGCAGCGTAGAACTCCGGGGTGCTGGAAACACCATATATTTT	CASSVELRGAGNTIYF
TRBV25-1	NA	TRBJ2-3	NA	TGTGCCAGCAGCGACCTAAGGGCCCTGGGACTTCGCACAGATACGCAGTATTTT	CASSDLRALGLRTDTQYF
TRBV7-2	TRBD2	TRBJ2-2	NA	TGTGCCAGCAAACCGGGACTAGGCAACACCGGGGAGCTGTTTTTT	CASKPGLGNTGELFF
TRBV2	TRBD2	TRBJ2-7	NA	TGTGCCAGCCGCACCGGGACTAGCACGTACGAGCAGTACTTC	CASRTGTSTYEQYF
TRBV10-3	TRBD2	TRBJ2-7	NA	TGTGCCATCAGTGATGGGACTAGCCCCTACGAGCAGTACTTC	CAISDGTSPYEQYF
TRBV7-3	NA	TRBJ2-1	once	TGTGCCAGCAGCTTAGGCATTTCAGGGTACAATGAGCAGTTCTTC	CASSLGISGYNEQFF
TRBV20-1	NA	TRBJ2-1	NA	TGCAGTGCTACCCTTTACAATGAGCAGTTCTTC	CSATLYNEQFF
TRBV9	NA	TRBJ1-2	NA	TGTGCCAGCAGCGCAGGACAGCAGTACTATGGCTACACCTTC	CASSAGQQYYGYTF
TRBV5-5	NA	TRBJ1-1	NA	TGTGCCAGCAGCTCGGACGTGGGGCGGACTGAAGCTTTCTTT	CASSSDVGRTEAFF
TRBV5-1	TRBD1	TRBJ2-7	NA	TGCGCCAGCACACACAGGGGGCCCAGTCCCCATTACGAGCAGTACTTC	CASTHRGPSPHYEQYF
TRBV2	TRBD2	TRBJ2-2	once	TGTGCCAGCACCCACGACGGGCTAGCGGGGAGGACCGGGGAGCTGTTTTTT	CASTHDGLAGRTGELFF
TRBV14	NA	TRBJ1-1	NA	TGTGCCAGCAGCCAAGATCGGCAGGGGCTTGAAGCTTTCTTT	CASSQDRQGLEAFF
TRBV28	NA	TRBJ2-1	NA	TGTGCCAGCAGCAGGGGCAGGACTCTATTCTCTAATGAGCAGTTCTTC	CASSRGRTLFSNEQFF
TRBV24-1	NA	TRBJ2-3	NA	TGTGCCACCAGTGATACAAGGACAGGCACAGATACGCAGTATTTT	CATSDTRTGTDTQYF
TRBV11-1	TRBD2	TRBJ2-1	NA	TGTGCCAGCAGCAAGAGGACTAGTTTCCCGTTCTTC	CASSKRTSFPFF
TRBV28	TRBD1	TRBJ2-7	NA	TGTGCCAGCAAGGGACAGGTCTGGGGCGAGCAGTACTTC	CASKGQVWGEQYF
TRBV5-1	NA	TRBJ2-3	NA	TGCGCCAGCAGCTGGGGCACAAGAGTCACAGATACGCAGTATTTT	CASSWGTRVTDTQYF
TRBV24-1	NA	TRBJ1-2	NA	TGTGCCACCAGTTCTATTTATGGCTACACCTTC	CATSSIYGYTF
TRBV5-1	TRBD2	TRBJ2-4	NA	TGCGCCAGCGCATCGGGAGGGGCCAAAAACATTCAGTACTTC	CASASGGAKNIQYF
TRBV5-1	NA	TRBJ1-5	NA	TGCGCCAGCAGCTTTTCAGTAAATCAGCCCCAGCATTTT	CASSFSVNQPQHF
TRBV5-1	TRBD1	TRBJ1-3	once	TGCGCCAGCAGGGGGACAGGGGGCATTCTAGGAAACACCATATATTTT	CASRGTGGILGNTIYF
TRBV9	NA	TRBJ1-1	NA	TGTGCCAGCAGCGTAGAGGGAGGGGCGGGTGCTTTCTTT	CASSVEGGAGAFF
TRBV6-6	TRBD1	TRBJ1-4	NA	TGTGCCAGCAGTTACACCGGGACAGATAATGAAAAACTGTTTTTT	CASSYTGTDNEKLFF
TRBV28	NA	TRBJ1-3	NA	TGTGCCAGCATTCGCGGGGGGTCTGGAAACACCATATATTTT	CASIRGGSGNTIYF
TRBV7-3	NA	TRBJ1-1	NA	TGTGCCAGCAGCCTACACAGGGAGAACACTGAAGCTTTCTTT	CASSLHRENTEAFF
TRBV7-3	TRBD1	TRBJ1-1	NA	TGTGCCAGCAGCTTAACCGGAGGGGGCGTGTCTGAAGCTTTCTTT	CASSLTGGGVSEAFF
TRBV19	NA	TRBJ2-1	few	TGTGCCAGTAGTATAGCGGGAGAAAGTATTGAGCAGTTCTTC	CASSIAGESIEQFF
TRBV9	TRBD1	TRBJ1-6	NA	TGTGCCAGCAGCGTTGGACAGGGAAGCTCCTATAATTCACCCCTCCACTTT	CASSVGQGSSYNSPLHF
TRBV7-9	TRBD1	TRBJ1-1	NA	TGTGCCAGCAGCTCAACAGGGGCAGAAGCTTTCTTT	CASSSTGAEAFF
TRBV10-2	TRBD1	TRBJ1-2	NA	TGCGCCAGCATGTGGGGACAGGGAAATAACTATGGCTACACCTTC	CASMWGQGNNYGYTF